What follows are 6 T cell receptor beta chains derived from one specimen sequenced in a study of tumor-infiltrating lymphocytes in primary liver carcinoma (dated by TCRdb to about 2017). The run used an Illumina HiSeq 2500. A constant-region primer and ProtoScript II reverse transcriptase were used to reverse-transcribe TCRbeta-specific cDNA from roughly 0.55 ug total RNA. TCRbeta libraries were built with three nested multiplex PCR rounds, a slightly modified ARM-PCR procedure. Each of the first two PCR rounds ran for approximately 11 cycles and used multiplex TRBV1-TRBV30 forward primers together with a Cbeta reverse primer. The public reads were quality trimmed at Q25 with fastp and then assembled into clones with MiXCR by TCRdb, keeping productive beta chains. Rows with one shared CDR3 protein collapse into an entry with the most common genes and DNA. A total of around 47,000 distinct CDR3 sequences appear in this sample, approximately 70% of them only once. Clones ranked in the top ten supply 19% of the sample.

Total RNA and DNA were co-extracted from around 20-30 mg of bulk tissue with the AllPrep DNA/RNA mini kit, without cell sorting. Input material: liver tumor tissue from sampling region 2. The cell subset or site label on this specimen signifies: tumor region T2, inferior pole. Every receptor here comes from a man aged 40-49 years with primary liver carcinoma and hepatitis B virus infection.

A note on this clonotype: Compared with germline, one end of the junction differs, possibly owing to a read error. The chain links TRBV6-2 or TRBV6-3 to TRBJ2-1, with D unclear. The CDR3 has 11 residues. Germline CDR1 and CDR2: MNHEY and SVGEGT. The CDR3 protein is CVSSTGFEQFF. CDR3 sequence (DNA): TGTGTCAGCAGCACTGGATTTGAGCAGTTCTTT.

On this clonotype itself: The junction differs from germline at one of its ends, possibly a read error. Here the CDR3 reads CASASGLPNTDTQYF. As DNA, the CDR3 is TGTGCCAGCGCGAGCGGGCTTCCCAACACAGATACGCAGTATTTC. This chain connects TRBV4-2 to TRBJ2-3, with D maybe TRBD2 (6 bases). The CDR3 runs 15 residues. The germline CDR1 and CDR2 sequences are LGHNA and YNFKEQ.

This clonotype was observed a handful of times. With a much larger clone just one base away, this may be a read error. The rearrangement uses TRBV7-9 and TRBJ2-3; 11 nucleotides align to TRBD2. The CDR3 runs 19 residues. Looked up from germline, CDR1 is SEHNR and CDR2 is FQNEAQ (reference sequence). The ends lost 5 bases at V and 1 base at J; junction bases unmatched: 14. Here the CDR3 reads CASSQSLAGGRVRTDTQYF. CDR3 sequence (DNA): TGTGCCAGCAGCCAAAGCCTAGCGGGAGGACGAGTCCGCACAGATACGCAGTATTTT.

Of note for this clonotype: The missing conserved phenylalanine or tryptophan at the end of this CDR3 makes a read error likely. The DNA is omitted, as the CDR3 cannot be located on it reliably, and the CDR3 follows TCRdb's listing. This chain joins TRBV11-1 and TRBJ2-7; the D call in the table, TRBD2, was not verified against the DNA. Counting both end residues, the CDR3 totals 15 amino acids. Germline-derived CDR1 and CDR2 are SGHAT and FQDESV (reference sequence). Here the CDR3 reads CASSSLPGGAYEHYL.

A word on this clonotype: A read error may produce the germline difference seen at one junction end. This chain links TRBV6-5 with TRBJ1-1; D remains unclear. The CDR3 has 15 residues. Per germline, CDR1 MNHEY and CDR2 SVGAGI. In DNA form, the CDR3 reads TGTGCCGGCAGTTACGCTAGAAAGAGTGGCACTGAAGCTTTCTTT. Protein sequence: CAGSYARKSGTEAFF.

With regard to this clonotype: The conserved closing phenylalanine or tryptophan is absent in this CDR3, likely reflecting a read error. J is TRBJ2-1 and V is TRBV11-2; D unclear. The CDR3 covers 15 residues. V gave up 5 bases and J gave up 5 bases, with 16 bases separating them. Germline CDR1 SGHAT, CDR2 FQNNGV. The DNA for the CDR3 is TGTGCCAGCAGCCTTTTTGCGGAAGATAACAATGAGCAGTTCCTC. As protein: CASSLFAEDNNEQFL.